This is a list of T cell receptor beta chains from one sample in a study of long-term antiretroviral therapy in people with HIV. Method: immunoSEQ multiplex PCR; TCRdb's copy keeps in-frame clones and lacks some. Of roughly 35,000 clones listed, roughly 85% were seen once; the top ten hold less than 5.5%. This specimen was unsorted PBMCs, taken 3.3 years after starting antiretroviral therapy. Receptors were obtained from a man aged 18 to 30 with HIV. Each CDR3 is given with its conserved first and last residue. A D gene is named only where the DNA matches it firmly. Size values are once, few and many counts, or a class for expanded clones, and some rows have none.

>.|.|TRBV5-6|TRBJ2-3
TGTGCCAGCAGCTTGGTTAGTAGGCGCACAGATACGCAGTATTTT
CASSLVSRRTDTQYF
>TRBD1|.|TRBV2|TRBJ1-5
TGTGCCAGCAGTGTAAGGCGGGACAGGGGATTGGATAGCAATCAGCCCCAGCATTTT
CASSVRRDRGLDSNQPQHF
>.|.|TRBV5-5|TRBJ2-7
TGTGCCAGCAGTTTGACAAGCTCCTACGAGCAGTACTTC
CASSLTSSYEQYF
>TRBD1|.|TRBV7-7|TRBJ2-2
TGTGCCAGCGGTCAGGGGGTTTCTAACACCGGGGAGCTGTTTTTT
CASGQGVSNTGELFF
>TRBD1|.|TRBV15|TRBJ1-1
TGTGCCACCAGCGGCCGACAGGGTGGCAAATCGGACACTGAAGCTTTCTTT
CATSGRQGGKSDTEAFF
>.|.|TRBV7-7|TRBJ2-2
TGTGCTAGCAGCTTAGCCACTCGACCAACCGGGGAGCTGTTTTTT
CASSLATRPTGELFF
>TRBD2|.|TRBV9|TRBJ2-7
TGTGCCAGCAGCCCCGGGGGACTAGCCGGCGAGCAGTACTTC
CASSPGGLAGEQYF
>.|.|TRBV27|TRBJ2-7
TGTGCCAGCAGTTCAACCGCTATGAGCTCCTACGAGCAGTACTTC
CASSSTAMSSYEQYF
>.|.|TRBV9|TRBJ1-2
TGTGCCAGCAGCCACCCGGGGAGCACGGACTATGGCTACACCTTC
CASSHPGSTDYGYTF
>TRBD1|.|TRBV11-2|TRBJ2-7
TGTGCCAGCAGCCCCGGGACAGACGTTGCCTACGAGCAGTACTTC
CASSPGTDVAYEQYF
>TRBD2|.|TRBV6-6|TRBJ2-7
TGTGCCAGCAGGCCGAGCGGGAATAGGTACGAGCAGTACTTC
CASRPSGNRYEQYF
>.|.|TRBV19|TRBJ1-1
TGTGCCAGTAGTATTGTTACTGAAGCTTTCTTT
CASSIVTEAFF
>.|.|TRBV28|TRBJ1-1
TGTGCCAGCAGTTTGAGCAGGGGCAGCACTGAAGCTTTCTTT
CASSLSRGSTEAFF
>.|.|TRBV7-9|TRBJ1-1
TGTGCCAGCAGCCCTAATGGGGGTTTAACTGAAGCTTTCTTT
CASSPNGGLTEAFF
>.|.|TRBV4-3|TRBJ2-7
TGCGCCAGCAGCCAAGAAGCAGGGGCCTACGAGCAGTACTTC
CASSQEAGAYEQYF
>TRBD1|.|TRBV5-4|TRBJ2-5
TGTGCCAGCAGCTTGGGAGGGACAGGGGCCTGGGAGACCCAGTACTTC
CASSLGGTGAWETQYF
>.|.|TRBV10-2|TRBJ1-2
TGCGCCAGCAGTGCGACGGGGTCTAACTATGGCTACACCTTC
CASSATGSNYGYTF
>TRBD1|.|TRBV7-8|TRBJ1-1
TGTGCCAGCGCGGGACAGGGGGACACTGAAGCTTTCTTT
CASAGQGDTEAFF
>.|.|TRBV7-9|TRBJ2-1
TGTGCCAGCAGCCCCGCGTCGATGACGGGTAATGAGCAGTTCTTC
CASSPASMTGNEQFF
>.|.|TRBV28|TRBJ1-2
TGTGCCAGCAGTTTATTTCCCGGACAGAATAACTATGGCTACACCTTC
CASSLFPGQNNYGYTF
>TRBD2|.|TRBV5-4|TRBJ2-7
TGTGCCAGCAGCGAGGGACTAGCGGGCCACGAGCAGTACTTC
CASSEGLAGHEQYF
>.|.|TRBV15|TRBJ1-2
TGTGCCACCAGCAGACGTCGCCGGGTCGAGGATGGCTACACCTTC
CATSRRRRVEDGYTF
>TRBD1|.|TRBV28|TRBJ2-7
TGTGCCAGCAGCCTCCCCTTCGACAGGGTTATTTCCTACGAGCAGTACTTC
CASSLPFDRVISYEQYF
>TRBD1|.|TRBV12-5|TRBJ1-2
TGTGCTAGTGGTTTGGTTGGCGGGCGCGGACAGGATGGCTACACCTTC
CASGLVGGRGQDGYTF
>.|.|TRBV9|TRBJ2-2
TGTGCCAGCAGCGTAGGCCTCCCGAGGCGTGATACCGGGGAGCTGTTTTTT
CASSVGLPRRDTGELFF
>TRBD2|.|TRBV14|TRBJ2-1
TGTGCCAGCAGCCAAGATTGGAGGGCTAGCGGGGGGCTATCCTACAATGAGCAGTTCTTC
CASSQDWRASGGLSYNEQFF
>.|.|TRBV5-8|TRBJ1-1
TGTGCCAGCAGCTTTAAAGGGAGGGGGAGAGCTTTCTTT
CASSFKGRGRAFF
>.|.|TRBV27|TRBJ1-2
TGTGCCAGCAGTTTAAGGCACGGGTCAAATGGCTACACCTTC
CASSLRHGSNGYTF
>.|.|TRBV18|TRBJ1-1
TGTGCCAGCTCACCTCAAGACTTTAAGTCTGAAGCTTTCTTT
CASSPQDFKSEAFF
>.|once|TRBV28|TRBJ2-1
TGTGCCAGCAGTTTGAGTGTCGGGGACAAAGACAATGAGCAGTTCTTC
CASSLSVGDKDNEQFF
>.|few|TRBV2|TRBJ2-7
TGTGCCAGCAAGGGCTACGAGCAGTACTTC
CASKGYEQYF
>TRBD2|.|TRBV10-2|TRBJ2-7
TGCGCCAGCAGACGACTAGCGGGGGTGATCTACGAGCAGTACTTC
CASRRLAGVIYEQYF